This TCR beta chain comes out of a study of T cell responses to AZD1222 COVID-19 vaccine. Concerning this clone itself: Its antigen is not identified.

The method was immunoSEQ multiplex PCR; TCRdb's version includes in-frame clones alone and lacks a portion of them. The sample has more than 150,000 clones; 88% are singletons. With 7 bases removed from V and 0 bases from J, the gap between germline ends came to 10 bases. This CDR3 is built from 13 residues. Germline CDR1 reads SGHDT; CDR2 reads YYEEEE. The study's findings and limits: Reports indicate that nearly half of spike-specific TCRs are directed at unmutated variant regions. CD4 TCRs associated with vaccination spanned spike, dominating at 160-218 and 743-854.

The gene calls are TRBV5-6 and TRBJ1-1; the D is unclear. Sequencing used peripheral blood, obtained on day 0 of AZD1222 vaccination. The receptor's source is an adult in good health. CDR3 in amino acids: CASSHNLNTEAFF. In nucleotides, the CDR3 is TGTGCCAGCTCACATAACCTGAACACTGAAGCTTTCTTT.